This TCR beta chain was captured in a study of OX40 agonist ivuxolimab in advanced cancers. Study-level background: At 65% to 85% male, the cohort had a mean age of about 60 years, ranging from roughly 20 to 79. Three patients got partial responses; one had hepatocellular carcinoma and two had cutaneous melanoma. Findings and limits, study-wide: Both blood CD4+ and CD8+ T cells showed clonal growth by week 6 at 0.1 to 3.0 mg/kg.

This clone occurred once. Antigen unknown. This CDR3 is built from 15 residues. The V end lost 5 bases, the J end lost 2 bases, and 15 bases lay between the germline ends. Germline CDR1 MNHEY, CDR2 SVGAGI. Measured with immunoSEQ multiplex PCR; TCRdb has only the in-frame clones, and not every one. The sample shows tens of thousands of clones, roughly 81% of them seen only once. Sequencing was performed on CD4+ or CD8+ T cells sorted from blood, taken in a trial of the OX40 agonist ivuxolimab. The source of this sequence is an adult with an advanced solid tumor such as melanoma, head and neck, liver or kidney cancer. The rearrangement joins TRBV6-5 to TRBJ1-2, with D possibly matching TRBD1 (6 bases). The CDR3 coding sequence is TGTGCCAGCAGTCCGGGGGGCGCCGAAAACTATGGCTACACCTTC. The encoded protein is CASSPGGAENYGYTF.